A selection of T cell receptor beta chains follows, all from one sample in a study of blood T cell repertoires in COVID-19. Produced via immunoSEQ multiplex PCR; TCRdb's table is partial and in-frame only. The sample shows 70,000 to 85,000 clones, more than 75% of them seen only once. Input material: peripheral blood. The receptors shown here come from a human donor in a cohort sampled during active COVID-19. CDR3s include the opening cysteine and the closing phenylalanine or tryptophan. The D gene is left open where the match is weak. The size field is filled for only some rows; it gives once, few, many or a size class.

17	TRBV4-3	.	TRBJ1-1	.	TGCGCCAGCAGCCAAGAAATAACCGGACAAACGAACACTGAAGCTTTCTTT	CASSQEITGQTNTEAFF
16	TRBV7-2	.	TRBJ2-1	.	TGTGCCAGCAGCTCCCGGAGGGGTATCTCCTACAATGAGCAGTTCTTC	CASSSRRGISYNEQFF
14	TRBV5-4	.	TRBJ1-6	.	TGTGCCAGCAGCTTGGCAGGGATAGGCTCACCCCTCCACTTT	CASSLAGIGSPLHF
16	TRBV6-6	.	TRBJ2-5	TRBD2	TGTGCCAGCAGTTACAGGCTAGCGGGAGATGTGGAGACCCAGTACTTC	CASSYRLAGDVETQYF
13	TRBV30	.	TRBJ1-1	.	TGTGCCGGCAGGGAATTGTTGAGCACTGAAGCTTTCTTT	CAGRELLSTEAFF
11	TRBV5-1	.	TRBJ1-1	TRBD1	TGCGCCAGCAGGACAGGGGCTGAAGCTTTCTTT	CASRTGAEAFF
18	TRBV29-1	.	TRBJ2-1	TRBD2	TGCAGCGTTGAAGAACTGACTAGCGGGAGGGGGGGGACTAATGAGCAGTTCTTC	CSVEELTSGRGGTNEQFF
15	TRBV5-1	.	TRBJ1-2	TRBD1	TGCGCCAGCAGCCCAGGACAGGACTCCTACTATGGCTACACCTTC	CASSPGQDSYYGYTF
15	TRBV4-3	.	TRBJ2-5	.	TGCGCCAGCAGCCAAGATCACATGAACCAAGAGACCCAGTACTTC	CASSQDHMNQETQYF
13	TRBV5-6	.	TRBJ2-5	.	TGTGCCAGCAGCTTCATCGGGAAAGAGACCCAGTACTTC	CASSFIGKETQYF
17	TRBV28	.	TRBJ2-2	.	TGTGCCAGCAGCTCTATCTTCCGGGACTCGAACACCGGGGAGCTGTTTTTT	CASSSIFRDSNTGELFF
15	TRBV9	.	TRBJ1-3	.	TGTGCCAGCAGCCGTGACATCAAGGCTGGAAACACCATATATTTT	CASSRDIKAGNTIYF
13	TRBV7-2	.	TRBJ2-7	.	TGTGCCAGCAGCTTAGGGTTTCGGGACGAGCAGTACTTC	CASSLGFRDEQYF
12	TRBV2	.	TRBJ2-1	.	TGTGCCAGCAGTGAAATGACTAATCACCAGTTCTTC	CASSEMTNHQFF
15	TRBV7-2	.	TRBJ1-4	.	TGTGCCAGCAGCTTAGCGGGGGGATCTAATGAAAAACTGTTTTTT	CASSLAGGSNEKLFF
19	TRBV27	.	TRBJ2-5	.	TGTGCCAGCAGTTTATTGCCTTTTTCCCGGGCCTCGGGAGTGGAGACCCAGTACTTC	CASSLLPFSRASGVETQYF
16	TRBV24-1	.	TRBJ2-7	TRBD1	TGTGCCACCAGTGATCCCGGGACAGGGGGTGAAGACGAGCAGTACTTC	CATSDPGTGGEDEQYF
17	TRBV4-1	.	TRBJ2-1	TRBD2	TGCGCCAGCAGCCAAAGCGGGACTAGCGGATCCTACAATGAGCAGTTCTTC	CASSQSGTSGSYNEQFF
15	TRBV7-9	once	TRBJ2-7	.	TGTGCCAGCAGCGAAGCGTCAGCGGAGGCCTACGAGCAGTACTTC	CASSEASAEAYEQYF
15	TRBV7-2	.	TRBJ2-7	TRBD1	TGTGCCAGCAGCTCAGGACAGGGCAGAACCTACGAGCAGTACTTC	CASSSGQGRTYEQYF
16	TRBV5-3	.	TRBJ2-1	TRBD2	TGTGCCAGAAGCTTGGGACTAGCGGGGGCCTACAATGAGCAGTTCTTC	CARSLGLAGAYNEQFF
17	TRBV7-8	.	TRBJ2-7	.	TGTGCCAGCAGCTTACCTCTCCGACTAGACCCGAGCCACGAGCAGTACTTC	CASSLPLRLDPSHEQYF
16	TRBV7-3	.	TRBJ2-7	TRBD1	TGTGCCAGCAGCCCAGGCGAGGGACAGGGTACCTACGAGCAGTACTTC	CASSPGEGQGTYEQYF
16	TRBV6-2/TRBV6-3	once	TRBJ2-2	TRBD2	TGTGCCAGCAGTTACTTTGGCGGGAGGGACACCGGGGAGCTGTTTTTT	CASSYFGGRDTGELFF
18	TRBV12-2	.	TRBJ2-2	.	TGTGCAAGTCGCCTAGAGGGGCGGGAGGGCCGGAACACCGGGGAGCTGTTTTTT	CASRLEGREGRNTGELFF
15	TRBV11-2	.	TRBJ2-2	TRBD1	TGTGCCAGCGGCTGGGACAGGCCGAACACCGGGGAGCTGTTTTTT	CASGWDRPNTGELFF
16	TRBV28	.	TRBJ1-1	.	TGTGCCAGCAGTTCCGATAAGACTGAAATGAACACTGAAGCTTTCTTT	CASSSDKTEMNTEAFF
16	TRBV11-1	.	TRBJ1-4	.	TGTGCCAGCAGCTTTGGACAGACTCTCACTAATGAAAAACTGTTTTTT	CASSFGQTLTNEKLFF
14	TRBV19	.	TRBJ2-3	.	TGTGCCAGTAGTATGACGGGAAAAGCAGATACGCAGTATTTT	CASSMTGKADTQYF
15	TRBV5-1	.	TRBJ2-3	TRBD1	TGCGCCAGCAGCTTAGCCAGGGGGCGCACAGATACGCAGTATTTT	CASSLARGRTDTQYF
13	TRBV29-1	few	TRBJ1-5	TRBD1	TGCAGCGCTACTGGGGGACAGGGGCAGCCCCAGCATTTT	CSATGGQGQPQHF
13	TRBV5-4	.	TRBJ2-1	TRBD2	TGTGCCAGCAGGGCCGGGAGGGCAAATGAGCAGTTCTTC	CASRAGRANEQFF
16	TRBV9	.	TRBJ2-1	.	TGTGCCAGCAGCGTAGTTGGAACATTCGCACAGGACGAGCAGTTCTTC	CASSVVGTFAQDEQFF
15	TRBV19	.	TRBJ1-2	.	TGTGCCAGTAGTATCAACACATTTAGCCCTTATGGCTACACCTTC	CASSINTFSPYGYTF
16	TRBV4-1	.	TRBJ2-5	.	TGCGCCAGCAGCCAAGTGACGGAGAGGAGCTCGGAGACCCAGTACTTC	CASSQVTERSSETQYF
15	TRBV19	.	TRBJ1-4	TRBD1	TGTGCCAGTAGGATACAGGGGGCAACTAATGAAAAACTGTTTTTT	CASRIQGATNEKLFF
15	TRBV28	.	TRBJ1-1	.	TGTGCCAGCAGCCCTGTACAGGGCGCTTGGACTGAAGCTTTCTTT	CASSPVQGAWTEAFF
15	TRBV19	.	TRBJ2-1	TRBD2	TGTGCCAGTCGGGTTTCCGGGACTAGCTACAATGAGCAGTTCTTC	CASRVSGTSYNEQFF
13	TRBV4-3	.	TRBJ2-5	TRBD1	TGCGCCAGCAGCCCGGACAGGGGAGGGACCCAGTACTTC	CASSPDRGGTQYF
14	TRBV19	.	TRBJ2-2	.	TGTGCCAGTATGCGACTAGGAACCACCGGGGAGCTGTTTTTT	CASMRLGTTGELFF
17	TRBV7-6	.	TRBJ2-3	TRBD2	TGTGCCAGCAGCTCCCCTATCAGCGGGGGATGGACAGATACGCAGTATTTT	CASSSPISGGWTDTQYF
15	TRBV7-2	.	TRBJ1-4	TRBD1	TGTGCCAGCAGCTCCACAGGGGGCCGCCTTGAAAAACTGTTTTTT	CASSSTGGRLEKLFF
18	TRBV6-7	.	TRBJ1-5	.	TGTGCCAGCAGTTACACGGGCTGGAAGGGAGGTAGCAATCAGCCCCAGCATTTT	CASSYTGWKGGSNQPQHF
16	TRBV5-5	medium-sized	TRBJ2-7	TRBD2	TGTGCCAGCAGCTTGGGAAGCGGGAGGGCATCCGACGAGCAGTACTTC	CASSLGSGRASDEQYF
18	TRBV6-2/TRBV6-3	.	TRBJ2-7	TRBD2	TGTGCCAGCAGTTCGATAGCGGGACTAGCGGGAGTGTCGTACGAGCAGTACTTC	CASSSIAGLAGVSYEQYF
16	TRBV7-5	.	TRBJ2-7	.	TGTGCCAGAAGCTTAGGCGGGTCAGGGGATACCTACGAGCAGTACTTC	CARSLGGSGDTYEQYF
16	TRBV19	.	TRBJ1-1	TRBD1	TGTGCCAGCGGGGACAGGGTATACCTTGAGGACACTGAAGCTTTCTTT	CASGDRVYLEDTEAFF
15	TRBV12-5	once	TRBJ2-5	TRBD2	TGTGCTAGTGGTTCTAGCGGGCCAACCCAAGAGACCCAGTACTTC	CASGSSGPTQETQYF
13	TRBV18	once	TRBJ2-1	.	TGTGCCAGCTCACCACAGCGCTACAATGAGCAGTTCTTC	CASSPQRYNEQFF
14	TRBV19	.	TRBJ2-7	TRBD1	TGTGCCAGTAGTATGGACAGGGCCCACTACGAGCAGTACTTC	CASSMDRAHYEQYF
16	TRBV21-1	.	TRBJ2-7	.	TGTGCCAGGACTCGACCCGACAGGCCCCGCTCCTACGAGCAGTACTTC	CARTRPDRPRSYEQYF
14	TRBV6-4	many	TRBJ2-1	TRBD2	TGTGCCAGCAGCGCTAGCGGAGAGGTCAATGAGCAGTTCTTC	CASSASGEVNEQFF
16	TRBV10-3	.	TRBJ2-3	TRBD1	TGTGCCATCAGTGAGTACCTAGACAGGGAAAGGGATACGCAGTATTTT	CAISEYLDRERDTQYF
14	TRBV11-2	.	TRBJ2-5	TRBD1	TGTGCCAGCAGCTTAGATAGACAGGGGGGGACCCAGTACTTC	CASSLDRQGGTQYF
17	TRBV24-1	.	TRBJ1-2	TRBD1	TGTGCCACCAGCCCTGGGACAGGACGAATTAATAACTATGGCTACACCTTC	CATSPGTGRINNYGYTF
13	TRBV5-6	.	TRBJ2-1	.	TGTGCCAGCAGCTGGGAGCGGAGCAATGAGCAGTTCTTC	CASSWERSNEQFF
14	TRBV7-9	.	TRBJ1-3	.	TGTGCCAGCAGCTTCCCAGAATCTGGAAACACCATATATTTT	CASSFPESGNTIYF